This passage covers 9 T cell receptor beta chains from one sample sequenced in a study of Graves' ophthalmopathy and Graves' hyperthyroidism. Amplification of the TCR beta CDR3 regions used RNA transcripts (as template). HTBI primers primed a first-round RT-PCR, and a second-round multiplex PCR followed. TCRdb reanalysed the multiplex PCR reads using MiXCR and keeps one entry per CDR3 protein. This sample has 150,000 to 200,000 distinct CDR3 sequences, with around 40% found just once. Material for sequencing was peripheral blood. Receptors were obtained from a man aged 25 to 45 with Graves' ophthalmopathy.

At least ten counts were recorded for this clonotype. The chain uses TRBV12-3 or TRBV12-4 and TRBJ2-7; no clear D gene. The CDR3 has 12 residues. Trimming left V 1 base short and J 7 bases short, with 8 bases between. CDR3 coding DNA: TGTGCCAGCAGTTTAGGCTCTGCAGAGCAGTACTTC. It is translated as CASSLGSAEQYF.

This chain uses TRBV10-3 with TRBJ1-2; maybe TRBD1 (5 bases). This CDR3 is built from 16 residues. Germline V gives CDR1 ENHRY, CDR2 SYGVKD. Trimming stripped 8 bases from V and 4 bases from J, with 23 bases between. CDR3 DNA: TGTGCCATCCTCCGACAGAGACCCTATGGGGCCTATGGCTACACCTTC. Its translation: CAILRQRPYGAYGYTF.

This clonotype was seen repeatedly, ten times or more. This chain joins TRBV6-2 or TRBV6-3 and TRBJ1-5; tentatively, D is TRBD1 (5 bases). The CDR3 is made up of 15 amino acids. CDR1 MNHEY and CDR2 SVGEGT come from the germline V gene. Trimming cost V 0 bases and J 6 bases, with 12 bases left between them. The chain's CDR3 is CASSYSWGSAQPQHF. The CDR3, as DNA: TGTGCCAGCAGTTACTCGTGGGGGAGCGCTCAGCCCCAGCATTTT.

This rearrangement joins TRBV5-1 to TRBJ1-1, with no clear D. V was pared by 5 bases and J by 2 bases, with 10 bases between. The CDR3 has 13 residues. Germline V gives CDR1 SGHRS, CDR2 YFSETQ. CDR3 amino acids: CASSADPNTEAFF. CDR3 in DNA: TGCGCCAGCAGTGCCGACCCTAACACTGAAGCTTTCTTT.

There are many counts of this clonotype. CDR3 residues: CASSPGRNYEQYF. CDR3 DNA sequence: TGTGCCAGCAGCCCTGGACGGAACTACGAGCAGTACTTC. The V gene is TRBV12-3 or TRBV12-4, the J gene TRBJ2-7; D uncertain. The CDR3 loop spans 13 amino acids. The germline V and J ends were trimmed by 6 bases and 3 bases, with 12 bases remaining between them.

This clonotype was observed many times. The chain has TRBV18 and TRBJ2-5; TRBD2 is a possible D gene (6 bases). There are 13 residues in the CDR3. Germline CDR1 and CDR2: KGHSH and LQKENI. Trimming cost V 3 bases and J 3 bases, with 8 bases left between them. The CDR3: CASSPTGEETQYF. The CDR3 DNA sequence: TGTGCCAGCTCACCGACGGGGGAAGAGACCCAGTACTTC.

This chain links TRBV6-1 with TRBJ1-5; 9 bases line up with TRBD1. This CDR3 has 13 amino acids. The V and J ends lost 6 bases and 6 bases, in that order; junction bases with no gene match: 3. Germline V gives CDR1 MNHNS, CDR2 SASEGT. CDR3 amino acids: CASRPDRGQPQHF. Written as DNA, the CDR3 is TGTGCCAGCAGGCCGGACAGGGGTCAGCCCCAGCATTTT.

The J gene is TRBJ2-4, the V gene TRBV27, with D unresolved. Germline V gene lookup returns CDR1 MNHEY and CDR2 SMNVEV (reference sequence). This CDR3 comprises 17 residues. V was clipped by 0 bases and J by 0 bases, with 12 bases between them. CDR3 DNA sequence: TGTGCCAGCAGTTTATCGCTGGGGAATCTAGCCAAAAACATTCAGTACTTC. It translates to CASSLSLGNLAKNIQYF.

This clonotype was counted once. The chain has TRBV6-2 or TRBV6-3 and TRBJ2-7, with a weak D call TRBD2 (6 bases). The V gene's germline CDR1 is MNHEY and CDR2 SVGEGT. V lost 5 bases and J lost 0, with 11 bases in between. The CDR3 runs to 14 residues. The CDR3 DNA reads TGTGCCAGCAGTCTAGCGAAATACTCCTACGAGCAGTACTTC. Encoded protein: CASSLAKYSYEQYF.